Described below is a single T cell receptor (beta chain) sequence and its context. Libraries were prepared by immunoSEQ multiplex PCR; TCRdb keeps only in-frame clonotypes and omits some of them. The data show tens of thousands of clones, 85% to 95% seen once. The entry originates in a study of T cell changes during pregnancy in multiple sclerosis. The V end lost 0 bases, the J end lost 4 bases, and 10 bases lay between the germline ends. The CDR3 is made up of 14 amino acids. Germline loops: CDR1 SGDLS, CDR2 YYNGEE. The rearrangement joins TRBV9 to TRBJ1-2; no clear D. The clonotype comes from a female donor with multiple sclerosis, enrolled in a pregnancy study. The material was peripheral blood, obtained after pregnancy. CDR3 DNA sequence: TGTGCCAGCAGCGTAGACCCAGAATCCTATGGCTACACCTTC. Encoded protein: CASSVDPESYGYTF.